This T cell receptor (beta chain) was profiled in a study of T-cell reconstitution after alpha-beta-depleted transplantation in children. After removal of 4 bases from V and 0 bases from J, the junction contained 6 bases not matched to a gene. Germline CDR1 reads SQVTM; CDR2 reads ANQGSEA. CDR3 length: 15 amino acids. In its sample, this clonotype was seen a few times. Unique molecular identifiers featured in how the TCRbeta library was prepared. Via MiXCR, TCRdb re-called the PCR reads, giving one row per CDR3 protein. The sample has roughly 500,000 distinct CDR3 sequences, approximately 29% seen once.

The TCR was taken from a human donor who donated a stem cell graft to a child with aplastic anemia. This chain joins TRBV29-1 and TRBJ1-2; TRBD1 matches at 9 bases. This specimen consisted of PBMCs from the stem cell graft donor, obtained from the stem cell graft. CDR3 sequence reads: CSVVTGGVANYGYTF. The CDR3 DNA reads TGCAGCGTTGTGACAGGGGGGGTAGCTAACTATGGCTACACCTTC.